Shown below are 32 T cell receptor beta chains from a single sample sequenced in a study of T cells after posttransplantation cyclophosphamide. Repertoires were generated with immunoSEQ multiplex PCR, while TCRdb's copy carries only in-frame clones and drops some. Found here are tens of thousands of clones, no singletons; the ten largest cover about 1.8%. A marrow graft followed busulfan-fludarabine conditioning, with cyclophosphamide on days +3 and +4. The starting material was PBMCs, obtained after allogeneic stem cell transplant with posttransplant cyclophosphamide. These receptor sequences come from a young adult male patient who received an allogeneic stem cell transplant from a related donor, was CMV-positive, and had no GVHD. The graft donor may be the source of some T cells.

This clone has at least ten counts. The chain employs TRBV28 and TRBJ2-7; the D is unclear. The CDR3 spans 16 residues. Germline CDR1 MDHEN, CDR2 SYDVKM. The germline V and J ends were trimmed by 6 bases and 2 bases, with 20 bases remaining between them. CDR3: CASSSVVQVDPYEQYF. In DNA form, the CDR3 reads TGTGCCAGCAGCTCTGTGGTCCAGGTAGATCCCTACGAGCAGTACTTC.

This clone has a count of ten or more. The genes are TRBV5-4 and TRBJ1-2; 7 positions match TRBD1. The V segment lost 4 bases and the J segment 5 bases; nucleotides outside the gene matches: 8. Per germline, CDR1 SGHNT and CDR2 YYREEE (reference sequence). The CDR3 loop spans 14 amino acids. CDR3 region: CASSRDRRSYGYTF. The CDR3 coding sequence is TGTGCCAGCAGCCGGGACAGAAGATCTTATGGCTACACCTTC.

This clone was seen ten or more times. The chain combines TRBV15 with TRBJ2-7; maybe TRBD2 (6 bases). Germline CDR1 LNHNV, CDR2 YYDKDF (reference sequence). The CDR3 is made up of 18 amino acids. Deletions cut 0 bases from V and 2 bases from J, with 20 bases between. The CDR3 DNA reads TGTGCCACCAGCAGAGATGCCCTTGGGGGGATTAGTACCTACGAGCAGTACTTC. Its translation is CATSRDALGGISTYEQYF.

This clone has ten or more counts. The rearrangement links TRBV6-5 to TRBJ2-7; D gene ambiguous. CDR1 MNHEY and CDR2 SVGAGI come from the germline V gene. V was pared by 8 bases and J by 3 bases, with 8 bases between. CDR3 length: 11 amino acids. DNA of the CDR3: TGTGCCAGCCGAGGTGTCTACGAGCAGTACTTC. It translates to CASRGVYEQYF.

This clone was detected many times. The gene calls are TRBV4-2 and TRBJ2-7; the D gene is possibly TRBD1 (5 bases). This CDR3 contains 16 residues. Germline CDR1 LGHNA, CDR2 YNFKEQ. Trimming shortened V by 1 base and J by 3 bases, and 16 bases separated the two germline ends. CDR3 nucleotide sequence: TGTGCCAGCAGCCAAGGGTGGGGCACAGACGACTACGAGCAGTACTTC. This gives the protein CASSQGWGTDDYEQYF.

This clone has a count of ten or more. The chain carries TRBV27 and TRBJ2-2; 7 bases are shared with TRBD1. V shed 7 bases, J shed 3 bases, and the junction held 8 bases outside the gene matches. Germline lookup yields CDR1 MNHEY and CDR2 SMNVEV (reference sequence). This CDR3 has 15 residues. CDR3 protein: CASTDTGVHTGELFF. The DNA of the CDR3 is TGTGCCAGCACAGATACAGGGGTTCACACCGGGGAGCTGTTTTTT.

The chain has TRBV9 and TRBJ2-7, with 7 bases identical to TRBD2. CDR3 size: 17 residues. With 0 bases clipped from V and 5 bases from J, the junction kept 14 bases outside the gene matches. Germline CDR1 SGDLS, CDR2 YYNGEE. Written as DNA, the CDR3 is TGTGCCAGCAGCGTAGGGTTGAGGGCGGGAGTAGGGAACGAGCAGTACTTC. Its translation is CASSVGLRAGVGNEQYF.

This CDR3 is CASSQPQGAETQYF. DNA for the CDR3: TGCGCCAGCAGTCAACCACAGGGGGCAGAGACCCAGTACTTC. The rearrangement uses TRBV23-1 and TRBJ2-5, with TRBD1 matching over 9 bases. TRBV23-1 is noted as an ORF with a role that remains uncertain. V was clipped by 2 bases and J by 4 bases; unmatched bases: 2. The CDR3 spans 14 residues.

This clone was seen at least ten times. This chain joins TRBV28 and TRBJ1-4; perhaps TRBD1 as D (6 bases). V was trimmed by 2 bases and J by 8 bases, leaving 18 bases between them. The V gene's germline CDR1 is MDHEN and CDR2 SYDVKM. The CDR3 consists of 16 residues. The CDR3 DNA is TGTGCCAGCAGTTTAGGCCCTCCTGGGGGCGACGAAAAACTGTTTTTT. Its protein product is CASSLGPPGGDEKLFF.

The sample holds many counts of this clone. The chain has TRBV2 and TRBJ2-4, with 7 bases aligning to TRBD2. J gave up 1 base and V 3 bases, and 3 bases lay outside the gene matches. Looked up from germline, CDR1 is SNHLY and CDR2 is FYNNEI. The CDR3 consists of 15 residues. The CDR3 nucleotides are TGTGCCAGCAGTGACGCGGGAGTTGCCAAAAACATTCAGTACTTC. Residues: CASSDAGVAKNIQYF.

Many counts were recorded for this clone. The CDR3 sequence is CASSHGLQGKKTQYF. In DNA, the CDR3 is TGTGCCAGCAGCCACGGCCTACAGGGGAAAAAGACCCAGTACTTC. V is TRBV11-1 and J is TRBJ2-5, with TRBD1 identical over 7 bases. Germline lookup yields CDR1 SGHAT and CDR2 FQDESV (reference sequence). The CDR3 has 15 residues. V was clipped by 5 bases and J by 6 bases; unmatched bases: 12.

This clone was seen repeatedly, ten times or more. This chain joins TRBV28 and TRBJ2-7, with 11 nucleotides matching TRBD1. With V trimmed by 3 bases and J by 4 bases, 11 bases remained unmatched. Per germline, CDR1 MDHEN and CDR2 SYDVKM. CDR3 size: 17 residues. CDR3 bases: TGTGCCAGCAGTTTCTCTCTCTCGGGACAGGGGGGGTACGAGCAGTACTTC. Protein: CASSFSLSGQGGYEQYF.

Many counts were recorded for this clone. The rearrangement uses TRBV7-9 and TRBJ2-5; 7 nucleotides match TRBD1. Germline lookup yields CDR1 SEHNR and CDR2 FQNEAQ (reference sequence). The CDR3 runs 11 residues. CDR3 in DNA: TGTGCTTCCGGACAGGTAGAGACCCAGTACTTC. This encodes CASGQVETQYF.

There are many counts of this clone. This chain connects TRBV2 to TRBJ2-5; D is possibly TRBD1 (5 bases). From germline, CDR1 is SNHLY and CDR2 FYNNEI. There are 14 residues in the CDR3. The V end lost 4 bases, the J end lost 5 bases, and 14 bases lay between the germline ends. CDR3 sequence reads: CASSVTTVSETQYF. CDR3 DNA sequence: TGTGCCAGCAGTGTGACGACAGTTTCGGAGACCCAGTACTTC.

This clone has a count of ten or more. V and J are TRBV4-1 and TRBJ1-2; 8 bases agree with TRBD1. The trim removed 3 bases at V and 4 bases at J, leaving 16 bases unmatched. The CDR3 loop spans 18 amino acids. In germline, CDR1 is MGHRA, CDR2 YSYEKL. As DNA, the CDR3 is TGCGCCAGCAGCCATGTTCTCCACAGGGGGGAAGGTGGCTATGGCTACACCTTC. Protein product: CASSHVLHRGEGGYGYTF.

This clone occurred many times. CDR3 bases: TGTGCCAGCAGCGTAGCTTCTGAATTGACAGGGGCCACTGAAGCTTTCTTT. As protein: CASSVASELTGATEAFF. The genes are TRBV9 and TRBJ1-1, with 8 bases fitting TRBD1. With V trimmed by 0 bases and J by 4 bases, 11 bases remained unmatched. Per germline, CDR1 SGDLS and CDR2 YYNGEE. The CDR3 length is 17 residues.

This clone was recorded at least ten times. V usage is TRBV12-1 and J usage is TRBJ2-7; TRBD1, the table's D call, lacks a check against the DNA. TRBV12-1 is reported as a pseudogene. The CDR3 consists of 15 residues. CDR3 sequence (DNA): TGTGCCAGCAGCTTCCCCCCGACAGGGGCCTACGAGCAGTACTTC. This encodes CASSFPPTGAYEQYF.

A few counts support this clone. The chain is built from TRBV28 and TRBJ2-5, with TRBD2 matching over 14 bases. V gave up 3 bases and J gave up 3 bases; unmatched junction bases: 3. The V gene's germline CDR1 is MDHEN and CDR2 SYDVKM. The CDR3 contains 16 residues. CDR3 DNA: TGTGCCAGCAGTTTCCCGGGACTAGCGGGGGAAGAGACCCAGTACTTC. Translated, it gives CASSFPGLAGEETQYF.

This clone was recorded many times. The sample holds other DNA sequences that translate to the same CDR3. The V and J genes are TRBV19 and TRBJ2-5, with TRBD1 matching 9 bases. Germline V gene lookup returns CDR1 LNHDA and CDR2 SQIVND (reference sequence). There are 17 residues in the CDR3. V shed 4 bases, J shed 2 bases, and the junction held 11 bases outside the gene matches. The CDR3 region is CASSKTTGGLGQETQYF. CDR3 in DNA: TGTGCCAGTAGTAAAACGACAGGGGGGCTAGGTCAAGAGACCCAGTACTTC.

Ten or more counts support this clone. The chain is built from TRBV10-3 and TRBJ2-5, with TRBD1 matching over 8 bases. The germline gives CDR1 ENHRY, CDR2 SYGVKD. CDR3 length: 18 residues. V was clipped by 2 bases and J by 5 bases; unmatched bases: 16. For the CDR3, the DNA is TGTGCCATCAGTGAGCCCCCATATAGGACAGGGAACGGGGAGACCCAGTACTTC. It translates to CAISEPPYRTGNGETQYF.

In its sample, this clone was seen many times. The V call is TRBV4-2, the J call TRBJ1-5; 8 nucleotides align to TRBD1. The trim removed 3 bases at V and 1 base at J, leaving 5 bases unmatched. Germline V gives CDR1 LGHNA, CDR2 YNFKEQ. The CDR3 has 16 amino acids. This CDR3 reads CASSQDQGASNQPQHF. The CDR3 DNA reads TGTGCCAGCAGCCAGGATCAGGGGGCCAGCAATCAGCCCCAGCATTTT.

This clone was counted many times. This chain joins TRBV4-1 and TRBJ2-1, with 10 positions matching TRBD2. The CDR3 length is 16 residues. J gave up 7 bases and V 7 bases, and 13 bases lay outside the gene matches. Germline V lookup: CDR1 MGHRA, CDR2 YSYEKL. This CDR3 reads CASKNPSGGLWNEQFF. The CDR3 DNA reads as TGCGCCAGCAAAAACCCTAGCGGGGGACTCTGGAATGAGCAGTTCTTC.

This clone has only a few counts. The chain recombines TRBV30 with TRBJ2-5; D possibly corresponds to TRBD2 (6 bases). This CDR3 contains 13 residues. The V and J ends lost 3 bases and 4 bases respectively, with 12 bases between them. In germline, CDR1 is GTSNPN, CDR2 SVGIG (reference sequence). The CDR3 DNA reads as TGTGCCTGGAGGGTGCGGGAAGGAGAGACCCAGTACTTC. Translating gives CAWRVREGETQYF.

This clone was picked up many times. The chain employs TRBV9 and TRBJ2-7, with D tentatively TRBD2 (5 bases). V dropped 0 bases and J dropped 2 bases, with 9 bases sitting between them. The CDR3 sequence is 14 residues long. Germline CDR1 reads SGDLS; CDR2 reads YYNGEE. The CDR3, as DNA: TGTGCCAGCAGCGTAGGGACGGAGGCCTACGAGCAGTACTTC. This codes for CASSVGTEAYEQYF. Full variable domain (outside the CDR3, taken from reference TRBV9 and TRBJ2-7): DSGVTQTPKHLITATGQRVTLRCSPRSGDLSVYWYQQSLDQGLQFLIQYYNGEERAKGNILERFSAQQFPDLHSELNLSSLELGDSALYFCASSVGTEAYEQYFGPGTRLTVT.

The sample holds many counts of this clone. The V call is TRBV7-8, the J call TRBJ1-4, with 8 bases that match TRBD1. The V gene's germline CDR1 is SGHVS and CDR2 FQNEAQ. J lost 4 bases, V lost 5 bases, and 3 bases had no gene match. The CDR3 runs 14 residues. The CDR3 nucleotides read TGTGCCAGCAGCCCCGACAGGGGTAATGAAAAACTGTTTTTT. This translates into CASSPDRGNEKLFF.

This clone showed up many times. The gene calls are TRBV19 and TRBJ1-2; 7 nucleotides line up with TRBD1. Germline assignment: CDR1 LNHDA and CDR2 SQIVND (reference sequence). The V segment lost 5 bases and the J segment 8 bases; nucleotides outside the gene matches: 11. The CDR3 runs 14 residues. The CDR3 reads CASSQDRAIDGYTF. In DNA form, the CDR3 reads TGTGCCAGTAGTCAAGACAGGGCTATTGACGGCTACACCTTC.

In this sample, this clone turned up many times. The genes are TRBV2 and TRBJ2-7, with TRBD2 matching 8 bases. The V gene's germline CDR1 is SNHLY and CDR2 FYNNEI. CDR3 length equals 14 residues. Losses at the gene ends were 6 bases for V and 4 bases for J; bases not matched to a gene: 8. CDR3 amino acids: CASSSGTSLYEQYF. CDR3 DNA: TGTGCCAGCAGCTCCGGGACTAGTCTGTACGAGCAGTACTTC.

This clone was seen repeatedly, ten times or more. This sequence joins TRBV4-1 and TRBJ2-7; weak D call: TRBD2 (5 bases). The V and J ends lost 0 bases and 0 bases respectively, with 15 bases between them. In germline, CDR1 is MGHRA, CDR2 YSYEKL. The CDR3 runs to 17 residues. Here the CDR3 reads CASSQDSGGLSSYEQYF. The CDR3 region has the DNA TGCGCCAGCAGCCAAGATTCCGGCGGACTCAGCTCCTACGAGCAGTACTTC.

This clone was detected many times. The chain joins TRBV5-1 to TRBJ2-7; possibly TRBD2 for D (6 bases). V lost 1 base and J lost 6, with 17 bases in between. The CDR3 runs to 15 residues. CDR1 is SGHRS, CDR2 YFSETQ, per germline. CDR3 DNA sequence: TGCGCCAGCAGCTTGACGGGACTGATGATATCCGAGCAGTACTTC. Protein product: CASSLTGLMISEQYF. Filled out from reference TRBV5-1 and TRBJ2-7, the complete variable domain reads KAGVTQTPRYLIKTRGQQVTLSCSPISGHRSVSWYQQTPGQGLQFLFEYFSETQRNKGNFPGRFSGRQFSNSRSEMNVSTLELGDSALYLCASSLTGLMISEQYFGPGTRLTVT.

This clone was detected many times. This sequence joins TRBV29-1 and TRBJ1-2; the match to TRBD1 covers 7 bases. Trimming took 1 base from V and 6 from J; bases not matched to a gene: 5. CDR1 SQVTM and CDR2 ANQGSEA come from the germline V gene. CDR3 length: 13 amino acids. CDR3 in amino acids: CSVEVYRGNGYTF. CDR3 sequence (DNA): TGCAGCGTTGAAGTGTACAGGGGAAATGGCTACACCTTC.

This clone was counted at least ten times. V usage is TRBV7-8 and J usage is TRBJ2-3; 13 positions match TRBD2. Germline V gene sequence: CDR1 SGHVS, CDR2 FQNEAQ. The CDR3 has 16 amino acids. Unmatched junction bases numbered 9, after V lost 5 bases and J lost 7 bases. CDR3 bases: TGTGCCAGCAGCATTGGGACTAGCGGGATTGGAAATACGCAGTATTTT. It translates to CASSIGTSGIGNTQYF. Full variable domain (rest looked up from reference TRBV7-8 and TRBJ2-3): GAGVSQSPRYKVAKRGQDVALRCDPISGHVSLFWYQQALGQGPEFLTYFQNEAQLDKSGLPSDRFFAERPEGSVSTLKIQRTQQEDSAVYLCASSIGTSGIGNTQYFGPGTRLTVL.

This clone was seen ten or more times. V and J are TRBV28 and TRBJ1-5; a possible D gene is TRBD1 (5 bases). V dropped 1 base and J dropped 0 bases, with 10 bases sitting between them. The CDR3 length is 16 residues. The germline V gene has CDR1 MDHEN and CDR2 SYDVKM. The CDR3 region has the DNA TGTGCCAGCAGTTTATACGGACACAATAGCAATCAGCCCCAGCATTTT. Residues: CASSLYGHNSNQPQHF. Supplemented by reference TRBV28 and TRBJ1-5, the full variable domain reads DVKVTQSSRYLVKRTGEKVFLECVQDMDHENMFWYRQDPGLGLRLIYFSYDVKMKEKGDIPEGYSVSREKKERFSLILESASTNQTSMYLCASSLYGHNSNQPQHFGDGTRLSIL.